The present T cell receptor beta chain was sequenced within a study of STAT5B mutations in CD4+ large granular lymphocyte leukemia. Sequencing used immunoSEQ multiplex PCR; TCRdb keeps in-frame clones, though not all of them. The sample gives 20,000 to 25,000 clones, approximately 75% of which show up once; 0.5% to 0.65% is in the top ten. V lost 2 bases to trimming and J lost 0 bases, with 13 bases between them. The CDR3 contains 16 residues. Germline CDR1 and CDR2: LNHDA and SQIVND (reference sequence). The chain uses TRBV19 and TRBJ1-1; the D gene is possibly TRBD1 (6 bases). The source material was CD4+ T cells from blood buffy coats. This TCR came from a human donor in good health. For the CDR3, the DNA is TGTGCCAGTAGTATAAACCGCGGGGGGCTGAACACTGAAGCTTTCTTT. This sequence encodes CASSINRGGLNTEAFF.